This T cell receptor beta chain was sequenced during a study of blood T cell repertoires in COVID-19. Across the study: PBMCs, B-cell-depleted T cells, or T cells provided the cDNA or gDNA that made up the material.

Measured with immunoSEQ multiplex PCR; TCRdb has only the in-frame clones, and not every one. The table shows tens of thousands of clones, with roughly 82% occurring only once. This clone was observed a handful of times. The sample was peripheral blood. The sequence was collected from a woman older than 75 with active or convalescent COVID-19.

This CDR3 is CASSLGQGKMFVEAFF. The CDR3 DNA sequence: TGCGCCAGCAGCTTGGGACAGGGTAAAATGTTCGTTGAAGCTTTCTTT. This sequence joins TRBV5-1 and TRBJ1-1; 7 bases align to TRBD1. The CDR3 length is 16 residues. The V gene end was trimmed by 0 bases and the J gene end by 7 bases; junction bases not matched to a gene: 12. CDR1 and CDR2 (germline): SGHRS, YFSETQ.